This TCR beta chain was obtained from a study of blood T cells in healthy people across ages. Findings of the study overall: One million T cells yielded diversity estimates that were considered underestimates.

Per the germline V gene, CDR1 is SGHTA and CDR2 is FQGNSA. The V end was cut by 0 bases, the J end by 4 bases, with 14 bases between. The CDR3 is made up of 16 amino acids. A word on this clonotype: As yet, its antigen is unknown.

Primed by a sample-barcoded 5' primer and a J-beta primer mix, a second PCR proceeded for roughly 6 to 12 cycles. Each cDNA was tagged by a template-switch adaptor containing 12 random nucleotides. MiXCR, applied by TCRdb to the 5' RACE reads, yields one record per CDR3 protein. The sample consists of about 2 million distinct CDR3 sequences, 49% of them appearing once. The chain recombines TRBV7-2 with TRBJ2-3; D may be TRBD1 or TRBD2 (5 bases each). Material: blood. The receptor was derived from a woman between 40 and 50 years old in good health. As DNA, the CDR3 is TGTGCCAGCAGCTTAGCGGTCGGCGTGGGGGCAGATACGCAGTATTTT. Its protein is CASSLAVGVGADTQYF.